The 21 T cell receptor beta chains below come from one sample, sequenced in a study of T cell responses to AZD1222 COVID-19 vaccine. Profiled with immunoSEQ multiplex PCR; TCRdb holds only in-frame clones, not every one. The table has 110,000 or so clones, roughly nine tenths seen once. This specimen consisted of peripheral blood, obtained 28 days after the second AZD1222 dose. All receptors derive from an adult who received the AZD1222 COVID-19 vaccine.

The CDR3: CASSPGTSDGTTKNIQYF. Here the CDR3 DNA reads TGTGCCAGCAGCCCCGGGACTAGCGACGGCACAACCAAAAACATTCAGTACTTC. The chain carries TRBV11-2 and TRBJ2-4; 10 bases agree with TRBD2. V was clipped by 5 bases and J by 2 bases; unmatched bases: 12. The CDR3 consists of 18 residues. Germline V CDR1 and CDR2: SGHAT, FQNNGV.

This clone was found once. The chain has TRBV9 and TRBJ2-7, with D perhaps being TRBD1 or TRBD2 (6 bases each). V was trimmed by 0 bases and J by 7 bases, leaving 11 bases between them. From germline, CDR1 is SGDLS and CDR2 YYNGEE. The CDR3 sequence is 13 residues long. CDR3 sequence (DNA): TGTGCCAGCAGCGTAGCTGGGGGGCTAGAGCAGTACTTC. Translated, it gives CASSVAGGLEQYF.

This chain's CDR3 is CASSANPRTGRNSPLHF. The CDR3 nucleotides read TGTGCCAGCAGTGCGAACCCTCGGACCGGCCGAAATTCACCCCTCCACTTT. This sequence joins TRBV6-1 and TRBJ1-6, with no clear D. The germline CDR1 and CDR2 sequences are MNHNS and SASEGT. V was cut by 4 bases and J by 7 bases, with 20 bases left in between. CDR3 size: 17 residues.

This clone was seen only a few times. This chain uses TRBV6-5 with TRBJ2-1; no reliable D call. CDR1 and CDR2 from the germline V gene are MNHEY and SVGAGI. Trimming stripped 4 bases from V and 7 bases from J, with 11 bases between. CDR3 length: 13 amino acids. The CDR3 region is CASSSSPGNEQFF. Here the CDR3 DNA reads TGTGCCAGCAGTTCATCCCCGGGTAATGAGCAGTTCTTC.

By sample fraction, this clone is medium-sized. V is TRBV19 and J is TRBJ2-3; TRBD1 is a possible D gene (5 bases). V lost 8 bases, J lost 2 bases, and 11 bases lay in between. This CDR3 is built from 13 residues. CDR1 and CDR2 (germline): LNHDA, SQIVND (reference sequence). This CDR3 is CASRQTPTDTQYF. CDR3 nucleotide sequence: TGTGCCAGTCGACAGACTCCCACAGATACGCAGTATTTT.

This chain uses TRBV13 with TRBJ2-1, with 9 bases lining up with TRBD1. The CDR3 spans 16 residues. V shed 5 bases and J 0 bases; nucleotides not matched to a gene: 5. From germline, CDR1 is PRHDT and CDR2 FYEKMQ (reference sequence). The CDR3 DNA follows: TGTGCCAGCAGCGGAAACAGGGGGCACTCCTACAATGAGCAGTTCTTC. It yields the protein CASSGNRGHSYNEQFF.

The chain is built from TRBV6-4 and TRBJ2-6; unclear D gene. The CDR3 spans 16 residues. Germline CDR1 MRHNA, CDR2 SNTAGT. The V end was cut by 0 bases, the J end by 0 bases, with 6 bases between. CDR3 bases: TGTGCCAGCAGTGACTCTCCGGACTCTGGGGCCAACGTCCTGACTTTC. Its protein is CASSDSPDSGANVLTF.

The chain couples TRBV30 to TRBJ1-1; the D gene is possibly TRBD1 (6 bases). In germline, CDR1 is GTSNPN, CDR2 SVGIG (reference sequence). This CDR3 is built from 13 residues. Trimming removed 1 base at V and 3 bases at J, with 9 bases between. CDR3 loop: CAWSEGGHTEAFF. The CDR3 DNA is TGTGCCTGGAGTGAGGGGGGGCACACTGAAGCTTTCTTT.

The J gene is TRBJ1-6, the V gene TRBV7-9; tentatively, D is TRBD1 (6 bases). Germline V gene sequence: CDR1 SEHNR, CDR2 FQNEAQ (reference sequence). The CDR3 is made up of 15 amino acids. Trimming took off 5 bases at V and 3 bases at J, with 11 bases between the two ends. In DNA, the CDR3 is TGTGCCAGCAGCCCAGGACAGCACTATAATTCACCCCTCCACTTT. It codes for CASSPGQHYNSPLHF.

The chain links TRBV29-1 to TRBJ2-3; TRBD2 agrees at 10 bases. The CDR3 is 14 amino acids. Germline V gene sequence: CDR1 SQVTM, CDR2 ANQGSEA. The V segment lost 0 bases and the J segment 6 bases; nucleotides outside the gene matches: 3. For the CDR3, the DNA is TGCAGCGTTGAAGATGAACTAGCGGGGGATACGCAGTATTTT. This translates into CSVEDELAGDTQYF.

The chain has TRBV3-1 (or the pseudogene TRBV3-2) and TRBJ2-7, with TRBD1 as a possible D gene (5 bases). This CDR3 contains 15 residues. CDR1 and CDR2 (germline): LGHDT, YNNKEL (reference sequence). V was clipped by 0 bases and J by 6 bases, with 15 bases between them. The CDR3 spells CASSQDRWGSAEQYF. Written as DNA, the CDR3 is TGTGCCAGCAGCCAAGATCGATGGGGCTCTGCCGAGCAGTACTTC.

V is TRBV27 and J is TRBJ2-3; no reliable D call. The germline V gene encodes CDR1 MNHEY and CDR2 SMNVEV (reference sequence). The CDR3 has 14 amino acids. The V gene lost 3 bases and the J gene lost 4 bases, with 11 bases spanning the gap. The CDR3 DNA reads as TGTGCCAGCAGTTTCTTTAGTTCGGCAGATACGCAGTATTTT. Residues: CASSFFSSADTQYF.

The CDR3 loop reads CSVGGLAGSSSYNEQFF. CDR3 DNA: TGCAGCGTTGGGGGACTAGCGGGGTCGAGCTCCTACAATGAGCAGTTCTTC. J is TRBJ2-1 and V is TRBV29-1; TRBD2 matches 13 bases. The CDR3 is 17 residues long. The ends lost 4 bases at V and 0 bases at J; junction bases unmatched: 6. CDR1 is SQVTM and CDR2 is ANQGSEA in the germline V gene.

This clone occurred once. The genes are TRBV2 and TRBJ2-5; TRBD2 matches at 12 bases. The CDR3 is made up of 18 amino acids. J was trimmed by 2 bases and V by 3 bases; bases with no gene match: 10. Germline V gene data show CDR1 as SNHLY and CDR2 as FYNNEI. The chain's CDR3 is CASSDFLAGGLGQETQYF. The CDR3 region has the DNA TGTGCCAGCAGTGATTTCCTAGCGGGGGGGCTTGGTCAAGAGACCCAGTACTTC.

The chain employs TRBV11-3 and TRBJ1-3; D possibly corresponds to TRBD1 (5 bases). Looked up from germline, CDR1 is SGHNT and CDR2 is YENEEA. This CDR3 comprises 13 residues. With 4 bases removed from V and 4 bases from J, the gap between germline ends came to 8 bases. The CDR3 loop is CASSSGYGNTIYF. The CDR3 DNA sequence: TGTGCCAGCAGCTCAGGGTACGGAAACACCATATATTTT.

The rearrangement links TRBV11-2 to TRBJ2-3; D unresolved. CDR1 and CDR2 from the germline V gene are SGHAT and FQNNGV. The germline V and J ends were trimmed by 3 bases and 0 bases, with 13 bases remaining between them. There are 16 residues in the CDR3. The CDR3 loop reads CASSFTVTLSTDTQYF. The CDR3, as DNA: TGTGCCAGCAGCTTTACAGTGACGCTTAGCACAGATACGCAGTATTTT.

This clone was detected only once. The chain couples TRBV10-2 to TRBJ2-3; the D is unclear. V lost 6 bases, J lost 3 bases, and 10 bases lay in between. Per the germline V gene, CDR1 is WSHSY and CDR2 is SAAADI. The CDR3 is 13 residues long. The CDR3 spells CASRVPETDTQYF. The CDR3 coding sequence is TGCGCCAGCAGAGTACCAGAGACAGATACGCAGTATTTT.

The CDR3 region has the DNA TGTGCCAGCACGGGGGCATATTCCTACGAGCAGTACTTC. Protein sequence: CASTGAYSYEQYF. This chain joins TRBV11-3 and TRBJ2-7; perhaps D is TRBD1 or TRBD2 (6 bases each). CDR1 and CDR2 (germline): SGHNT, YENEEA. CDR3 length equals 13 residues. Trimming stripped 7 bases from V and 1 base from J, with 11 bases between.

This CDR3 reads CASSQAPGQGHTEAFF. Written as DNA, the CDR3 is TGTGCCAGCAGCCAAGCTCCGGGACAGGGGCACACTGAAGCTTTCTTT. The J gene is TRBJ1-1, the V gene TRBV4-2; 10 positions match TRBD1. The CDR3 has 16 amino acids. The V gene end was trimmed by 1 base and the J gene end by 3 bases; junction bases not matched to a gene: 5. Per germline, CDR1 LGHNA and CDR2 YNFKEQ.

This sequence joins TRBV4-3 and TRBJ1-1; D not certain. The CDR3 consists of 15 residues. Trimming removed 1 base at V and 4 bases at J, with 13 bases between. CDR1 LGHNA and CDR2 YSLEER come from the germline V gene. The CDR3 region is CASSQAQKRGTEAFF. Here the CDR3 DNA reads TGCGCCAGCAGCCAAGCGCAGAAACGCGGCACTGAAGCTTTCTTT.

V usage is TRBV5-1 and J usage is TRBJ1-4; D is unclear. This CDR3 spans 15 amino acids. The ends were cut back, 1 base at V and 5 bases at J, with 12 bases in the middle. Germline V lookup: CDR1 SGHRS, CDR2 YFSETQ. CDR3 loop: CASSLMSGKNEKLFF. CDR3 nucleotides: TGCGCCAGCAGCTTGATGTCAGGCAAGAATGAAAAACTGTTTTTT.